These 6 T cell receptor beta chains originate from one sample sequenced in a study of response to subunit inactivated influenza vaccine. TCRdb recomputed calls from the RT-PCR reads with MiXCR, one row per CDR3 protein. This table holds about 780,000 distinct CDR3 sequences, approximately 17% found once. The sequences come from PBMCs from blood, collected roughly 5 days after vaccination. These receptors were collected from a man in his fifties who received an inactivated influenza vaccine.

The chain recombines TRBV3-1 with TRBJ1-1, with D perhaps matching TRBD1 (5 bases). V was shortened by 4 bases and J by 0 bases, with 18 bases between the two germline ends. Per germline, CDR1 LGHDT and CDR2 YNNKEL (reference sequence). The CDR3 is 17 amino acids. The CDR3 reads CASSPPQERFMNTEAFF. In DNA form, the CDR3 reads TGTGCCAGCAGCCCTCCACAGGAGAGGTTCATGAACACTGAAGCTTTCTTT.

The J gene is TRBJ2-1, the V gene TRBV7-9; no firm D call. The CDR3 spans 11 residues. The germline V gene encodes CDR1 SEHNR and CDR2 FQNEAQ (reference sequence). The ends were cut back, 7 bases at V and 7 bases at J, with 8 bases in the middle. CDR3 protein: CASTSRNEQFF. As DNA, the CDR3 is TGTGCCAGCACCTCAAGAAATGAGCAGTTCTTC.

The chain employs TRBV5-4 and TRBJ2-7, with 9 positions matching TRBD2. The CDR3 has 15 amino acids. CDR1 is SGHNT, CDR2 YYREEE, per germline (reference sequence). The junction had 6 bases not matched to a gene; V was cut back by 4 bases and J by 1 base. The CDR3: CASSLRGLASYEQYF. The CDR3 DNA follows: TGTGCCAGCAGCCTCCGTGGACTAGCGTCCTACGAGCAGTACTTC.

The V gene is TRBV10-3, the J gene TRBJ2-5, with a tentative D call TRBD1 (6 bases). Trimming cost V 3 bases and J 2 bases, with 22 bases left between them. CDR3 size: 18 residues. Germline lookup yields CDR1 ENHRY and CDR2 SYGVKD. The CDR3 DNA is TGTGCCATCAGTGAAGGGGGTGGGTTTGGAGGACGGCAAGAGACCCAGTACTTC. Translation: CAISEGGGFGGRQETQYF.

This rearrangement joins TRBV6-1 to TRBJ1-5; TRBD1 agrees at 10 bases. Germline CDR1 and CDR2: MNHNS and SASEGT. This CDR3 contains 15 residues. V lost 5 bases to trimming and J lost 5 bases; unmatched junction nucleotides: 6. In DNA form, the CDR3 reads TGTGCCAGCAGTCGGGCCGGGACAGGGGATCAGCCCCAGCATTTT. Protein sequence: CASSRAGTGDQPQHF.

This chain links TRBV29-1 with TRBJ2-1; D is possibly TRBD1 or TRBD2 (5 bases each). CDR3 length: 13 residues. V was trimmed by 7 bases and J by 6 bases, leaving 16 bases between them. CDR1 is SQVTM and CDR2 is ANQGSEA in the germline V gene. The CDR3 DNA reads as TGCAGCGGGGCCAAAACAGGACTCAATGAGCAGTTCTTC. This translates into CSGAKTGLNEQFF.